Below are 3 T cell receptor beta chains sequenced from a single sample in a study of blood T cell repertoires in COVID-19. Data came from immunoSEQ multiplex PCR; TCRdb stores just in-frame clones and leaves some out. Among roughly 220,000 clones listed, almost 90% were seen once. The sample consisted of PBMCs or T cells enriched from blood (not recorded which). The receptors here all came from a man younger than 45 who had been exposed to COVID-19.

This clone was seen only once. The gene calls are TRBV11-2 and TRBJ1-6; D is unclear. Trimming removed 6 bases at V and 8 bases at J, with 11 bases between. CDR3 length: 13 residues. Germline values: CDR1 SGHAT, CDR2 FQNNGV. The CDR3 DNA reads as TGTGCCAGCAGTGGGAGTTTGGATTCACCCCTCCACTTT. Protein sequence: CASSGSLDSPLHF.

The chain combines TRBV9 with TRBJ1-3, with a possible D match to TRBD1 (6 bases). There are 17 residues in the CDR3. CDR1 SGDLS and CDR2 YYNGEE come from the germline V gene. Trimming pared 0 bases from V and 2 bases from J, leaving 15 bases between. The CDR3 loop reads CASSVAKQGDPGNTIYF. The DNA for the CDR3 is TGTGCCAGCAGCGTAGCTAAACAGGGAGATCCTGGAAACACCATATATTTT.

The chain has TRBV7-9 and TRBJ1-2, with D uncertain. The CDR3 covers 15 residues. V lost 2 bases to trimming and J lost 3 bases, with 13 bases between them. Germline V CDR1 and CDR2: SEHNR, FQNEAQ (reference sequence). The CDR3 nucleotides read TGTGCCAGCAGCTTATCTTCAGTCAGTCACTATGGCTACACCTTC. Protein sequence: CASSLSSVSHYGYTF.